The clone carrying this T cell receptor beta chain was seen more than once but under ten times. These data come from a study of blood T cells in healthy people across ages. Then a second PCR, running about 6 to 12 cycles, was carried out with a sample-barcoded 5' primer and a J-beta primer mix. One entry per CDR3 protein results from TCRdb running MiXCR on the 5' RACE reads. In the table there are 550,000 to 750,000 distinct CDR3 sequences, 20% to 25% of which are singletons. The sample, 9 to 10 milliliters of peripheral blood, was drawn from each donor. This CDR3 has 16 amino acids. Between the trimmed V and J ends, which lost 1 base and 3 bases, there was a span of 12 bases. Germline CDR1 and CDR2: MNHEY and SMNVEV (reference sequence).

Sequencing used blood. The chain recombines TRBV27 with TRBJ2-2; perhaps TRBD1 as D (6 bases). The receptor was isolated from a man in his sixties or seventies in good health. The CDR3, as DNA: TGTGCCAGCAGTTTATTCCCACAGGGTGACACCGGGGAGCTGTTTTTT. It encodes CASSLFPQGDTGELFF.